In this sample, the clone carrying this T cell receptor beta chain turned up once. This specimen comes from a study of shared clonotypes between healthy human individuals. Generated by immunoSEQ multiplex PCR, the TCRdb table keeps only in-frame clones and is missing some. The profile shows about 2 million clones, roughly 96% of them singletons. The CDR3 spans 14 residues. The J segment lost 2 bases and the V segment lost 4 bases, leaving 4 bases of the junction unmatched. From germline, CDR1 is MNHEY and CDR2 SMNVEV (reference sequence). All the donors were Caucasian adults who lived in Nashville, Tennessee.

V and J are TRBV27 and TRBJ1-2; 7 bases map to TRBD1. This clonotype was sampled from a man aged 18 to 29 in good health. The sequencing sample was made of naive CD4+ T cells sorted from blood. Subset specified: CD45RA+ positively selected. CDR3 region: CASSSGTENYGYTF. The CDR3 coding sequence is TGTGCCAGCAGTTCCGGGACAGAGAACTATGGCTACACCTTC.